This entry is about one T cell receptor beta chain. Its antigen is currently unknown. The data are from a study of Siglec-9 on CD8 T cells in melanoma. Broader study findings: An effector memory CD8+ T-cell subset seemingly accumulating in melanoma was reportedly marked and regulated by Siglec-9.

Assay: immunoSEQ multiplex PCR; the TCRdb copy retains only in-frame clones and omits some. The sample lists roughly 35,000 clones, approximately 83% occurring once. Germline V gives CDR1 SGDLS, CDR2 YYNGEE. The CDR3 length is 15 residues. The germline V and J ends were trimmed by 0 bases and 3 bases, with 11 bases remaining between them. The sequence derives from a human donor in good health. The sample comprised Siglec-9- CD8+ T cells sorted from blood. The V gene is TRBV9, the J gene TRBJ2-3, with D perhaps matching TRBD2 (6 bases). CDR3 DNA: TGTGCCAGCAGCGTAGTGGCGGGAAGGACAGATACGCAGTATTTT. It is translated as CASSVVAGRTDTQYF.